This T cell receptor (beta chain) was sequenced in a study of shared clonotypes between healthy human individuals. General study results and limits: The expectation was that sequencing depth would affect clonotype sharing among donors.

This CDR3 region has 11 residues. Trimming cost V 3 bases and J 10 bases, with 7 bases left between them. Germline lookup yields CDR1 SGHTA and CDR2 FQGNSA. This clone was recorded many times. The antigen is undetermined. Produced via immunoSEQ multiplex PCR; TCRdb's table is partial and in-frame only. The table shows 550,000 to 600,000 clones, with roughly four fifths occurring only once. The material sequenced was PBMCs. This TCR derives from a woman aged 40 to 50 in good health. Some clones in this sample may be carry-over from other donors' samples. The chain has TRBV7-2 and TRBJ2-1; tentatively, D is TRBD2 (6 bases). The chain's CDR3 is CASSLAGEQFF. CDR3 nucleotides: TGTGCCAGCAGCTTGGCGGGGGAGCAGTTCTTC.